This T cell receptor beta chain was observed in a study of radiotherapy plus CTLA-4 blockade in lung cancer. At the level of the study: The study recorded objective responses in about 20% of patients and disease control in 31%.

Lung cancer patients with chemo-refractory metastatic non-small-cell disease were given focal radiation plus CTLA-4 blockade with ipilimumab. The V segment lost 1 base and the J segment 4 bases; nucleotides outside the gene matches: 3. The CDR3 is 14 amino acids. The germline V gene encodes CDR1 MNHEY and CDR2 SVGAGI. A note on this clone: Its antigen remains unknown.

The protocol was immunoSEQ multiplex PCR, while the TCRdb copy is restricted to in-frame clones and leaves out a portion. The sample has roughly 59,000 clones; about 70% are singletons. Broader study findings: In blood, TCR clones derived from the tumor expanded after radiotherapy plus ipilimumab. How blood T cell clones changed early, along with interferon-beta, reportedly forecast response best.

The specimen was peripheral blood, collected from a patient treated with radiotherapy plus ipilimumab. V usage is TRBV6-5 and J usage is TRBJ2-7; 8 nucleotides match TRBD1. The source of this sequence is a human donor with non-small cell lung cancer whose response to radiotherapy plus ipilimumab could not be evaluated. CDR3 in DNA: TGTGCCAGCAGTTACTTACAGGGGGAATACGAGCAGTACTTC. Protein: CASSYLQGEYEQYF.